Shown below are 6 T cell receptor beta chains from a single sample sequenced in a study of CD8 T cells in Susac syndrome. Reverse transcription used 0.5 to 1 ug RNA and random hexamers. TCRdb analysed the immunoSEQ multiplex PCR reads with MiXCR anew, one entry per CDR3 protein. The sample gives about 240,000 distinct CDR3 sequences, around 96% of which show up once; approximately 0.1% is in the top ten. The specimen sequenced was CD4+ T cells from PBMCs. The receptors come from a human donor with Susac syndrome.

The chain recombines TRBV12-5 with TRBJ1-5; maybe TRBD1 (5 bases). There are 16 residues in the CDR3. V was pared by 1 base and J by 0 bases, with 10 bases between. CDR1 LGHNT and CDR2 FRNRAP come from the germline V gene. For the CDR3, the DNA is TGTGCTAGTGGTTTGGGACAGTTTTATAGCAATCAGCCCCAGCATTTT. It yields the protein CASGLGQFYSNQPQHF.

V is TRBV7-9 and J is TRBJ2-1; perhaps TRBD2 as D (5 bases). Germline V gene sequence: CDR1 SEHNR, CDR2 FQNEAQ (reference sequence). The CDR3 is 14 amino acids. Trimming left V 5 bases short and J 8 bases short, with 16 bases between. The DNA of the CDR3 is TGTGCCAGCAGCCTCAGGACTCGAAGGGATGAGCAGTTCTTC. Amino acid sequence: CASSLRTRRDEQFF.

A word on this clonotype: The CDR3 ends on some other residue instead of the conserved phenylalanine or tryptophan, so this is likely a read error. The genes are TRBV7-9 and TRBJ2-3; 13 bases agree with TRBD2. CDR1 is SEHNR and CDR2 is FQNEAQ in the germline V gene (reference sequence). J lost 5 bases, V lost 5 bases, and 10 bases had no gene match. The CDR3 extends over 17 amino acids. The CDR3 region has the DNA TGTGCCAGCAGCCCCTCCGGGACTAGCGGGAATCAAGATACGCAGTATTTG. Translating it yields CASSPSGTSGNQDTQYL.

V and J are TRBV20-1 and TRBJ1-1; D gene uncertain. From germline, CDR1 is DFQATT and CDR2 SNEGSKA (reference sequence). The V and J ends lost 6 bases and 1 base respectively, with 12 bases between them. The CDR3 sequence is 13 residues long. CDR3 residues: CSAARTPNTEAFF. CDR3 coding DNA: TGCAGTGCCGCCCGGACCCCGAACACTGAAGCTTTCTTT.

CDR3 protein: CASTGLATQYF. The CDR3 DNA is TGTGCCAGCACAGGGCTCGCGACCCAGTACTTC. The chain carries TRBV3-1 and TRBJ2-5; a weak D match, TRBD1 (5 bases). The ends were cut back, 7 bases at V and 7 bases at J, with 10 bases in the middle. The CDR3 runs 11 residues. Germline CDR1 reads LGHDT; CDR2 reads YNNKEL (reference sequence).

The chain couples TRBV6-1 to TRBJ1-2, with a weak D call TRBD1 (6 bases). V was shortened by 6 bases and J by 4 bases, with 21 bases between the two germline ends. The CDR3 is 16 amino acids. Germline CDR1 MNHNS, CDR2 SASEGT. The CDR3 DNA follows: TGTGCCAGCAGCCTACCCCGGGGAGGGGGAGGCTATGGCTACACCTTC. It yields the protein CASSLPRGGGGYGYTF.